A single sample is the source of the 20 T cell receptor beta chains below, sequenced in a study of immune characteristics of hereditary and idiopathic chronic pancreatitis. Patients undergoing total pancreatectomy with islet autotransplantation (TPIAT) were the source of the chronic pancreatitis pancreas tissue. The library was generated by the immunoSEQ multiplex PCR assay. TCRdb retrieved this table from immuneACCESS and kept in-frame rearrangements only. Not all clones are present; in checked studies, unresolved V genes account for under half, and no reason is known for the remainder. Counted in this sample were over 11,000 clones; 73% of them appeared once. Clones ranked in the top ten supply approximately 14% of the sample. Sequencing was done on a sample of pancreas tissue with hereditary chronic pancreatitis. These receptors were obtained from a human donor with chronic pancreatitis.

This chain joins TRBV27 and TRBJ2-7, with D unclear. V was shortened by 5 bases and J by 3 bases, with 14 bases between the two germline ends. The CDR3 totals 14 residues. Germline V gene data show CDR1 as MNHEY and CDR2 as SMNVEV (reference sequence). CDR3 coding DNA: TGTGCCAGCAGTGGATCCCGGGTCGTCTACGAGCAGTACTTC. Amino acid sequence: CASSGSRVVYEQYF.

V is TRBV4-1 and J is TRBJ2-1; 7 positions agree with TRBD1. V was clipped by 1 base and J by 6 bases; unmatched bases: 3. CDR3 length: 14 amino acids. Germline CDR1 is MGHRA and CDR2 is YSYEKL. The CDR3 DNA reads TGCGCCAGCAGCCAAGGTCAGGGGGTCAATGAGCAGTTCTTC. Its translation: CASSQGQGVNEQFF.

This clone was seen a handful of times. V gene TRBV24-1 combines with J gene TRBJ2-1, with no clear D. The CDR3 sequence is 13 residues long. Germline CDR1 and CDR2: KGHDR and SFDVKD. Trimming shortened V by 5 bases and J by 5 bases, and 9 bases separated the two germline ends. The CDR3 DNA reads TGTGCCACCAGTGTCGGTATCGACAATGAGCAGTTCTTC. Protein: CATSVGIDNEQFF.

CDR3 region: CATSRLLQGRETQYF. The DNA for the CDR3 is TGTGCCACCAGCAGACTCTTACAGGGACGCGAGACCCAGTACTTC. The chain joins TRBV15 to TRBJ2-5, with D perhaps TRBD1 (6 bases). CDR3 length equals 15 residues. Germline-derived CDR1 and CDR2 are LNHNV and YYDKDF (reference sequence). The V end lost 2 bases, the J end lost 5 bases, and 15 bases lay between the germline ends.

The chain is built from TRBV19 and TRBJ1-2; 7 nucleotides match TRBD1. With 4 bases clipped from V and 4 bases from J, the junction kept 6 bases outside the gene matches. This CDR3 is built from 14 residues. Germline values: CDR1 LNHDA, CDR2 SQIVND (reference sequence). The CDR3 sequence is CASSTQGPLYGYTF. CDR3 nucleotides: TGTGCCAGTAGTACACAGGGGCCCCTCTATGGCTACACCTTC.

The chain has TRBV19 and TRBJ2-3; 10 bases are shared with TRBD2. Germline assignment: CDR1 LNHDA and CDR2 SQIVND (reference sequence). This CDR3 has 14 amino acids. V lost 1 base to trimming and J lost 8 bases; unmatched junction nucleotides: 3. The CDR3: CASSIGIAGGTQYF. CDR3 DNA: TGTGCCAGTAGTATAGGAATAGCGGGAGGTACGCAGTATTTT. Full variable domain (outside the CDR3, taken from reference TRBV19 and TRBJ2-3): DGGITQSPKYLFRKEGQNVTLSCEQNLNHDAMYWYRQDPGQGLRLIYYSQIVNDFQKGDIAEGYSVSREKKESFPLTVTSAQKNPTAFYLCASSIGIAGGTQYFGPGTRLTVL.

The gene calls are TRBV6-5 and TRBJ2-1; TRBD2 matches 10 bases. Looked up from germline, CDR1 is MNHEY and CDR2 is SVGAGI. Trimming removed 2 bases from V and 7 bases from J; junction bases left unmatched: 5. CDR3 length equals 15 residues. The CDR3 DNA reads TGTGCCAGCAGTTACGTCGGGACTAGCGATAATGAGCAGTTCTTC. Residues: CASSYVGTSDNEQFF.

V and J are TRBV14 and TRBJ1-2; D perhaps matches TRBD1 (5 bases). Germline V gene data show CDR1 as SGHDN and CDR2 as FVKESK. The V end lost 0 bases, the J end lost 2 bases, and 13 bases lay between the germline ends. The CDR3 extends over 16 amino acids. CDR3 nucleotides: TGTGCCAGCAGCCAAGATCGGGGCCAGGGAAACTATGGCTACACCTTC. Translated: CASSQDRGQGNYGYTF.

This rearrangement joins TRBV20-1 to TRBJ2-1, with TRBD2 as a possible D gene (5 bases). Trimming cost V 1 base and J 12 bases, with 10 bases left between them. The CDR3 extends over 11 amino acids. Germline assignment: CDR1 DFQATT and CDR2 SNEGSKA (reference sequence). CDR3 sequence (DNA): TGCAGTGCTAGAGGTCGGGAATGGCAGTTCTTC. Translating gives CSARGREWQFF.

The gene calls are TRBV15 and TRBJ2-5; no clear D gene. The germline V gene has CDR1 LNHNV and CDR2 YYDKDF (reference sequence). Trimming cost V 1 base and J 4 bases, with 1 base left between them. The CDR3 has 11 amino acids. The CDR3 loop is CATSRAETQYF. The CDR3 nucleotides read TGTGCCACCAGCAGAGCAGAGACCCAGTACTTC.

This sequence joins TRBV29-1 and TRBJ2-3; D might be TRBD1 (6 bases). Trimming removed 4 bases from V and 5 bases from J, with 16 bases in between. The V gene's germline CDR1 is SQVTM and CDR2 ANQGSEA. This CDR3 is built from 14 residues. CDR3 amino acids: CSVVRTQTGDTQYF. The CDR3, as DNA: TGCAGCGTTGTAAGGACACAGACAGGAGATACGCAGTATTTT.

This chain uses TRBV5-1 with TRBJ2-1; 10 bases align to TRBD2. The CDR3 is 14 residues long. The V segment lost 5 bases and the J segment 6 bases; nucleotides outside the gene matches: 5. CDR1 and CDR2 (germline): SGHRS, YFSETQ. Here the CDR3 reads CASRGQREGNEQFF. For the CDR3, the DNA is TGCGCCAGCAGGGGCCAGCGGGAGGGCAATGAGCAGTTCTTC.

DNA for the CDR3: TGCGCCAGCAGGGGGGGAACTGGGGCAAACCAAGAGACCCAGTACTTC. Its translation: CASRGGTGANQETQYF. This chain links TRBV5-1 with TRBJ2-5; a weak D match, TRBD2 (6 bases). Germline CDR1 and CDR2: SGHRS and YFSETQ. The CDR3 sequence is 16 residues long. The germline V and J ends were trimmed by 5 bases and 0 bases, with 17 bases remaining between them.

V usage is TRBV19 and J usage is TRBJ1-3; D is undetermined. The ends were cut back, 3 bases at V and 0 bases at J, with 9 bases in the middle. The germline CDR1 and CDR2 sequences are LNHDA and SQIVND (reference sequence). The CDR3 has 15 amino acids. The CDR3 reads CASSMGRSSGNTIYF. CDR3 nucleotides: TGTGCCAGTAGTATGGGAAGATCCTCTGGAAACACCATATATTTT.

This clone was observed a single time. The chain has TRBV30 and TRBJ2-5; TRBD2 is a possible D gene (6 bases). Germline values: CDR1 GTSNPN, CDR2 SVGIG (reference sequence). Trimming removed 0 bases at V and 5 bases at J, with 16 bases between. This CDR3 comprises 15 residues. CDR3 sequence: CAWSVTGVVWETQYF. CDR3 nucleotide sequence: TGTGCCTGGAGTGTAACGGGAGTCGTTTGGGAGACCCAGTACTTC. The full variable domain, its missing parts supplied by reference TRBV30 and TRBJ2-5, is SQTIHQWPATLVQPVGSPLSLECTVEGTSNPNLYWYRQAAGRGLQLLFYSVGIGQISSEVPQNLSASRPQDRQFILSSKKLLLSDSGFYLCAWSVTGVVWETQYFGPGTRLLVL.

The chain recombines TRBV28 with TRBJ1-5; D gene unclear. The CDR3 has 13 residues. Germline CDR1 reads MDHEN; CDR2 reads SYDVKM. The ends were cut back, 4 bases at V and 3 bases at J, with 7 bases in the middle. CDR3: CASSSYDNQPQHF. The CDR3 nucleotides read TGTGCCAGCAGTTCATATGACAATCAGCCCCAGCATTTT.

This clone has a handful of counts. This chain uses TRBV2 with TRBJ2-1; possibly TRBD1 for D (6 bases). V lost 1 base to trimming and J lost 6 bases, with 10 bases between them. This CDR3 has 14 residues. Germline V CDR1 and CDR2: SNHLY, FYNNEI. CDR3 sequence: CASSEGQVVNEQFF. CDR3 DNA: TGTGCCAGCAGTGAAGGACAGGTTGTCAATGAGCAGTTCTTC.

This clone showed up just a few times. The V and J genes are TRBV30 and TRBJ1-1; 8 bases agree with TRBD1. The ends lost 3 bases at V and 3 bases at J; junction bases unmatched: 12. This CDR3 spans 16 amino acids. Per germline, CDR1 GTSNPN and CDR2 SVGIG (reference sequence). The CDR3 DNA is TGTGCCTGGAGGCCCTCGGACAGGGATTGGGACACTGAAGCTTTCTTT. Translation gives CAWRPSDRDWDTEAFF.

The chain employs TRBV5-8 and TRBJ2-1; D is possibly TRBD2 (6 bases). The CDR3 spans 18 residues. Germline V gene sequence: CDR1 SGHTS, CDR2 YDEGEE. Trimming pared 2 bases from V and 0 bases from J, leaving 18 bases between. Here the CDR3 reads CASSLRGTGLPSYNEQFF. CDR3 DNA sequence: TGTGCCAGCAGCTTAAGGGGAACGGGACTCCCCTCCTACAATGAGCAGTTCTTC.

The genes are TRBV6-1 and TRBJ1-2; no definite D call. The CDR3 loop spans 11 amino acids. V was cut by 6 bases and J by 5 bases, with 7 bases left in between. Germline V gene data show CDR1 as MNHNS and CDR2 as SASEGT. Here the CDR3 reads CASSHQYGYTF. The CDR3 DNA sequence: TGTGCCAGCAGCCACCAATATGGCTACACCTTC.